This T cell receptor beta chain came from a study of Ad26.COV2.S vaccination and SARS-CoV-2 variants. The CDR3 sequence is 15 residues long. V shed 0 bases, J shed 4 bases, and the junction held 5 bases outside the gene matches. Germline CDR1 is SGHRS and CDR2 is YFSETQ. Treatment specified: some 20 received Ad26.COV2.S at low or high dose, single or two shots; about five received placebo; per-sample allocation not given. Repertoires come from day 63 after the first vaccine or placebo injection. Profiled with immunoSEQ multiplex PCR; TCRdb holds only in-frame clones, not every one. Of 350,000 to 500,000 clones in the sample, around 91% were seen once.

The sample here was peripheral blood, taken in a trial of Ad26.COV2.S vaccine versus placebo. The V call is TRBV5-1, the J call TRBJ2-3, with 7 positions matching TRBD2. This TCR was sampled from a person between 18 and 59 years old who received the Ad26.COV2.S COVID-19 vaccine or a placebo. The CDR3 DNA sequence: TGCGCCAGCAGCTTGGTGGGAGGGCTGGCAGATACGCAGTATTTT. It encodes CASSLVGGLADTQYF.